This T cell receptor (beta chain) originates from a study of blood T cell repertoires in COVID-19. Sequenced by immunoSEQ multiplex PCR; TCRdb stores in-frame clones only, minus some. Here the sample spans 250,000 to 350,000 clones, around 90% being singletons. The V gene end was trimmed by 1 base and the J gene end by 5 bases; junction bases not matched to a gene: 9. This CDR3 has 16 residues. Germline assignment: CDR1 SGHAT and CDR2 FQNNGV. Sequencing was performed on PBMCs or T cells enriched from blood (not recorded which). The TCR was taken from a young woman with acute COVID-19. The rearrangement joins TRBV11-2 to TRBJ1-1; 8 nucleotides match TRBD1. Here the CDR3 reads CASSLASATGVTEAFF. The DNA of the CDR3 is TGTGCCAGCAGCTTAGCGTCTGCGACAGGGGTAACTGAAGCTTTCTTT.